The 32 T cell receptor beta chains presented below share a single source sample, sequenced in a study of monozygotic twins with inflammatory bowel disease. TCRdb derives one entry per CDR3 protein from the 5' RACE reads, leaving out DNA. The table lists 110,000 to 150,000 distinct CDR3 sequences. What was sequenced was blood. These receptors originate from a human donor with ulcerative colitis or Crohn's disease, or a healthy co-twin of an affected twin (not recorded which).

CDR3 amino acids: CASSSLSFEGRKNEQYF. V gene TRBV7-2 combines with J gene TRBJ2-7; TCRdb's D call of TRBD1 is untestable without DNA. Germline-derived CDR1 and CDR2 are SGHTA and FQGNSA. This CDR3 is 17 amino acids long.

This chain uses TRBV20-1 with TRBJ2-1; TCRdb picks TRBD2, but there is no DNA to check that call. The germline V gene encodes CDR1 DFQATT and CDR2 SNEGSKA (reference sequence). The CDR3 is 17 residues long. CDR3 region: CSARKASGSGIYNEQFF.

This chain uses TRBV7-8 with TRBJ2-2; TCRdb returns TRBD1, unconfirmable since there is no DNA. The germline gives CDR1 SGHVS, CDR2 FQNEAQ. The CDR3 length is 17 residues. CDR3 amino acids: CASSHPRGKESTGELFF.

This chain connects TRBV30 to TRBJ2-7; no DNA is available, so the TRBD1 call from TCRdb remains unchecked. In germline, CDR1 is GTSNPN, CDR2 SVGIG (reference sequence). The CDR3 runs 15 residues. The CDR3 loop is CAWRSRDTLSYEQYF.

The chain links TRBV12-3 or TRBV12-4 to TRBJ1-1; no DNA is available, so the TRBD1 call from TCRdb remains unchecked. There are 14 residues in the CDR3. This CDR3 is CASTTGVLNTEAFF.

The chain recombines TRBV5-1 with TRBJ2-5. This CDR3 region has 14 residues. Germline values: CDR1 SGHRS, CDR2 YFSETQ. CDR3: CASSFGNPRETQYF.

The CDR3: CASSSPGTGEETQYF. This sequence joins TRBV6-5 and TRBJ2-5; no DNA is available, so the TRBD1 call from TCRdb remains unchecked. This CDR3 is built from 15 residues. Germline V CDR1 and CDR2: MNHEY, SVGAGI.

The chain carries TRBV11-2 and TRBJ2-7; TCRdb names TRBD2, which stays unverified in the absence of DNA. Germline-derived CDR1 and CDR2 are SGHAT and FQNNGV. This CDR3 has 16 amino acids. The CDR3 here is CASSFGPAGGLDEQYF.

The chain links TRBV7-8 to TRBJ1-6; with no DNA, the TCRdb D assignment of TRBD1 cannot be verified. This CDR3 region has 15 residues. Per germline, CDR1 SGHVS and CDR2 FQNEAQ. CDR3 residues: CASSLQGDTDSPLHF.

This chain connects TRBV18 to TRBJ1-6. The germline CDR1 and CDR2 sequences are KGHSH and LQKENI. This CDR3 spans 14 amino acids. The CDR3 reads CASSPGTGNSPLHF.

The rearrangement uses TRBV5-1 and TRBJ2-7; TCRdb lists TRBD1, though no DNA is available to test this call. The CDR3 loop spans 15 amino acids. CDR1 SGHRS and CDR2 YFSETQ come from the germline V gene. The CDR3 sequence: CASSKTGQASYEQYF.

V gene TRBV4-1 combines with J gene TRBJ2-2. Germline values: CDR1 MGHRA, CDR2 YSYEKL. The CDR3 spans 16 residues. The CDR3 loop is CASSQERPGNTGELFF.

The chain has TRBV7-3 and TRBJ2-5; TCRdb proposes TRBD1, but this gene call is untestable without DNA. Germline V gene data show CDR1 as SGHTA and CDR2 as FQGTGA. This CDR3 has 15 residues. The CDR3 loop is CASSSDRGSQETQYF.

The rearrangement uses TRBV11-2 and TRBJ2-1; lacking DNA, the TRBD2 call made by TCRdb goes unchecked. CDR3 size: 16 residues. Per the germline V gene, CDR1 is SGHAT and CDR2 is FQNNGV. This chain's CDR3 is CASSPYGRDLYNEQFF.

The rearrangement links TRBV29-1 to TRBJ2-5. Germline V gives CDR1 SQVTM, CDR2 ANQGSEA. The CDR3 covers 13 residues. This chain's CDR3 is CSVEGRSQETQYF.

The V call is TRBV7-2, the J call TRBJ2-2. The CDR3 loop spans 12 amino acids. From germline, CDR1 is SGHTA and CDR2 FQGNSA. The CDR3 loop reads CASSPQAGELFF. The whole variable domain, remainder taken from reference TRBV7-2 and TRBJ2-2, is GAGVSQSPSNKVTEKGKDVELRCDPISGHTALYWYRQSLGQGLEFLIYFQGNSAPDKSGLPSDRFSAERTGGSVSTLTIQRTQQEDSAVYLCASSPQAGELFFGEGSRLTVL.

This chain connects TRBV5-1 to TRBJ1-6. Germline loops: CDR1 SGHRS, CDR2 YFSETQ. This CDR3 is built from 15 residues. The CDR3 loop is CASSLARKADSPLHF.

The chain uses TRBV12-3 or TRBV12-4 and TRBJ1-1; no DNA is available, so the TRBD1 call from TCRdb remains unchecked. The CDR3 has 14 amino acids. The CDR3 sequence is CASSQTGGLTEAFF.

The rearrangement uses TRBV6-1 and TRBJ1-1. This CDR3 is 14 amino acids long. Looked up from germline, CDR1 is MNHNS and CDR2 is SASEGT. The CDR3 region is CASREMDVNTEAFF.

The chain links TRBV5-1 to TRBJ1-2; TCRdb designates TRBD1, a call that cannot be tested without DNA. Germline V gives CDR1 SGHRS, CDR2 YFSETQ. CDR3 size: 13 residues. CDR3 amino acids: CASSRGDGDGYIF.

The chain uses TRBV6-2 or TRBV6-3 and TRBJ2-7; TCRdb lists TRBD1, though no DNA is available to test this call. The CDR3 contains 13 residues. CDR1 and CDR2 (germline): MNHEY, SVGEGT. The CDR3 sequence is CASSYQGTYEQYF.

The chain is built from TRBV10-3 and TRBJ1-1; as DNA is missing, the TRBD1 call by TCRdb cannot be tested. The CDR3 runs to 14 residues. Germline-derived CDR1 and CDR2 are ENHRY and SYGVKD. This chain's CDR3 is CAIRETGRKAEAFF.

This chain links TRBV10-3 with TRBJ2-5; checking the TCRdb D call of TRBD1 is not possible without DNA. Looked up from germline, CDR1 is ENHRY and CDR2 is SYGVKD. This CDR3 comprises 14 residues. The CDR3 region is CAISDSGGWETQYF.

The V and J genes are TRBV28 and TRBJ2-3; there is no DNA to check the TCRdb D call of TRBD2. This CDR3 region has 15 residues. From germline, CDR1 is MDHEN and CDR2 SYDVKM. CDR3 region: CASSFSGEYTDTQYF.

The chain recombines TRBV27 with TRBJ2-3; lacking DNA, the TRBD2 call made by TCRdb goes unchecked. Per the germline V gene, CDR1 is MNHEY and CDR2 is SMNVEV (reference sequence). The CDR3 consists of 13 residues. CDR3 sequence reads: CASSGRARDTQYF.

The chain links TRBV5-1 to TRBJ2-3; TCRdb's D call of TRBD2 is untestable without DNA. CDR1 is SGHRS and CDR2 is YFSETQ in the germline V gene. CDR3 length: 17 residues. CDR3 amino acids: CASSLAQGAGGTDTQYF.

The CDR3 spells CASSLSPLAGPTYEQYF. V gene TRBV27 combines with J gene TRBJ2-7; checking the TCRdb D call of TRBD2 is not possible without DNA. Per the germline V gene, CDR1 is MNHEY and CDR2 is SMNVEV (reference sequence). The CDR3 contains 17 residues.

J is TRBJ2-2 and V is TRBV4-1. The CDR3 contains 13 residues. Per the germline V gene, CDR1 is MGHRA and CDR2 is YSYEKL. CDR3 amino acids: CATSDMVGGELFF.

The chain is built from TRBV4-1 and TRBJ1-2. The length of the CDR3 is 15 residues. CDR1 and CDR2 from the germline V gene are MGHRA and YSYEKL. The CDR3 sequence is CASSQDFGPNYGYTF.

This CDR3 is CATNSGANTGELFF. This chain links TRBV5-1 with TRBJ2-2; the D call from TCRdb, TRBD2, cannot be confirmed without DNA. From germline, CDR1 is SGHRS and CDR2 YFSETQ. CDR3 length: 14 amino acids. Supplemented by reference TRBV5-1 and TRBJ2-2, the full variable domain reads KAGVTQTPRYLIKTRGQQVTLSCSPISGHRSVSWYQQTPGQGLQFLFEYFSETQRNKGNFPGRFSGRQFSNSRSEMNVSTLELGDSALYLCATNSGANTGELFFGEGSRLTVL.

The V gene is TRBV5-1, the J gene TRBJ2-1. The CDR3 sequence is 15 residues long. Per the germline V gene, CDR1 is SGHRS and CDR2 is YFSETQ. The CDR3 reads CASSLVPASYNEQFF.

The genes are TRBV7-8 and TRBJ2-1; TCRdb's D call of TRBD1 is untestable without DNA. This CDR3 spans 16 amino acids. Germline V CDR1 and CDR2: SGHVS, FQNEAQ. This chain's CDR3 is CASSLVGGSGNNEQFF.